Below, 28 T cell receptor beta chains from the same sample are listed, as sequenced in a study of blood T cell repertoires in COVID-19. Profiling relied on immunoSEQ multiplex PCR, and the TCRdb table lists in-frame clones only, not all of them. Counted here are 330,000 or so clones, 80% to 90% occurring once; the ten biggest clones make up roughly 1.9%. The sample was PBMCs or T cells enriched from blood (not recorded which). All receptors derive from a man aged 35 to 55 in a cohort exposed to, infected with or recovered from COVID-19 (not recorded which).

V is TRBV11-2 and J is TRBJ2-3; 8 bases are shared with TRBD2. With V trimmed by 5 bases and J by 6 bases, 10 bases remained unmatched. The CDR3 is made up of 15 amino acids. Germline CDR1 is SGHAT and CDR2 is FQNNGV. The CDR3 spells CASSPGGTRRDTQYF. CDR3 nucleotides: TGTGCCAGCAGCCCCGGCGGGACTAGAAGGGATACGCAGTATTTT.

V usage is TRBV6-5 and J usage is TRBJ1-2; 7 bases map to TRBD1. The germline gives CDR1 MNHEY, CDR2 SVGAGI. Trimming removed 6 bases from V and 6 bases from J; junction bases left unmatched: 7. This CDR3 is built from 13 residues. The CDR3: CASRWGQTHGYTF. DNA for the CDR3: TGTGCCAGCAGATGGGGACAGACGCATGGCTACACCTTC.

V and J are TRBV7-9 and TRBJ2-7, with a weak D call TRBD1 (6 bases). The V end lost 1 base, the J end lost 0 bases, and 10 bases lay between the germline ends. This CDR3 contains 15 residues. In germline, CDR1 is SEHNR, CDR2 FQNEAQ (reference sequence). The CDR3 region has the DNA TGTGCCAGCAGCTTAGAGGACAGAGACTCCTACGAGCAGTACTTC. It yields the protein CASSLEDRDSYEQYF.

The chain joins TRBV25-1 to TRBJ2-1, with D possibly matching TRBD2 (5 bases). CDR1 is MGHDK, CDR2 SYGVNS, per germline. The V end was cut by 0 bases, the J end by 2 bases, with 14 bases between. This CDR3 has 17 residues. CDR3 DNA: TGTGCCAGCAGTGAATATATGCGAGGGAATACCTACAATGAGCAGTTCTTC. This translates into CASSEYMRGNTYNEQFF.

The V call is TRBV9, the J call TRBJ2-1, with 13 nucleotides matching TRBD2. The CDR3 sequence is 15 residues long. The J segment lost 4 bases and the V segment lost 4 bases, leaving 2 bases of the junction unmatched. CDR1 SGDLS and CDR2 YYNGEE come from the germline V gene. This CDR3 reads CASSLGLAGYNEQFF. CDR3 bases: TGTGCCAGCAGCCTGGGACTAGCGGGATACAATGAGCAGTTCTTC. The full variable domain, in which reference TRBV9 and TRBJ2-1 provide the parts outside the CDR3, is DSGVTQTPKHLITATGQRVTLRCSPRSGDLSVYWYQQSLDQGLQFLIQYYNGEERAKGNILERFSAQQFPDLHSELNLSSLELGDSALYFCASSLGLAGYNEQFFGPGTRLTVL.

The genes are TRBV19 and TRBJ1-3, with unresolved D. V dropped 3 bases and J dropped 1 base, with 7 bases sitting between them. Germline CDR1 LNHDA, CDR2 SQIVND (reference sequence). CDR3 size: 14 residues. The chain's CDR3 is CASSIGNSGNTIYF. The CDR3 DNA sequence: TGTGCCAGTAGTATCGGTAATTCTGGAAACACCATATATTTT.

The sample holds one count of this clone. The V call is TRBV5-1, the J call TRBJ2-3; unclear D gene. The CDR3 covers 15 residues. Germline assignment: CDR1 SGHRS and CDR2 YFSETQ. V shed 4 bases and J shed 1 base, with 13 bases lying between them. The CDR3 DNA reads TGCGCCAGCAGCCCCGCGGCTTTGCGCACAGATACGCAGTATTTT. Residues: CASSPAALRTDTQYF.

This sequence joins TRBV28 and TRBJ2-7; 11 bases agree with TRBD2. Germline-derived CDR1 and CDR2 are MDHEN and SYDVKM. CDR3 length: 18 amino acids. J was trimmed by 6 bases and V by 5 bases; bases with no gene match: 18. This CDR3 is CASSLRSSGRAIRFEQYF. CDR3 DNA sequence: TGTGCCAGCAGTCTCCGGAGTAGCGGGAGGGCCATCCGTTTCGAGCAGTACTTC.

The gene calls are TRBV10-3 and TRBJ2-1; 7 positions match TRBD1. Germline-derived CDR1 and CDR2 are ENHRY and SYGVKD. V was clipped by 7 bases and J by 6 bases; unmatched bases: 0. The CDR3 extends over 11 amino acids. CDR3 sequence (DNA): TGTGCCATCACAGGGGGCAATGAGCAGTTCTTC. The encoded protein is CAITGGNEQFF.

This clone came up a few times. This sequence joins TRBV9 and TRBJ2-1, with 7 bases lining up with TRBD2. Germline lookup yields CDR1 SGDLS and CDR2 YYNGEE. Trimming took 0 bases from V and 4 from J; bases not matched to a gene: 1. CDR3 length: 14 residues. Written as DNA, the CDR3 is TGTGCCAGCAGCGTAGGACTAGCTTACAATGAGCAGTTCTTC. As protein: CASSVGLAYNEQFF.

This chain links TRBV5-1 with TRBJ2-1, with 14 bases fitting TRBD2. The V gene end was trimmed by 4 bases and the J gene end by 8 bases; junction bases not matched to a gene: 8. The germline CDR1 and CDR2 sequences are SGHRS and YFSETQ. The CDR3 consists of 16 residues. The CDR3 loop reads CASSGRLAGGVDEQFF. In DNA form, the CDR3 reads TGCGCCAGCAGCGGCCGACTAGCGGGAGGGGTAGATGAGCAGTTCTTC.

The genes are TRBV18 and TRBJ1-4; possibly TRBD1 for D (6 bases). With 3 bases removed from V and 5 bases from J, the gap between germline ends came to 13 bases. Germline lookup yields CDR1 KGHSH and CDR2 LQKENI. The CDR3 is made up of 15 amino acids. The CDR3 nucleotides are TGTGCCAGCTCACCGACTCGGACAGAGAATGAAAAACTGTTTTTT. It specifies CASSPTRTENEKLFF.

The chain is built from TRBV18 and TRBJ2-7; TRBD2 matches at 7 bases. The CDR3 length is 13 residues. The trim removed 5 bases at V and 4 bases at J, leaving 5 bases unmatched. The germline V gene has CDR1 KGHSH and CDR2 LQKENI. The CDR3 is CASSNLAAYEQYF. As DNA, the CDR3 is TGTGCCAGCTCAAACCTAGCGGCATACGAGCAGTACTTC.

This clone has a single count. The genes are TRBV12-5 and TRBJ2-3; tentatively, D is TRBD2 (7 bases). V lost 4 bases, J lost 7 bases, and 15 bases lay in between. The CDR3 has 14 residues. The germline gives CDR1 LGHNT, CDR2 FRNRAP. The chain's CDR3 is CASGSWEGENTQYF. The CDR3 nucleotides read TGTGCTAGTGGTTCGTGGGAGGGGGAAAATACGCAGTATTTT. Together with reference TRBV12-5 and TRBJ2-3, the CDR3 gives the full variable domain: DARVTQTPRHKVTEMGQEVTMRCQPILGHNTVFWYRQTMMQGLELLAYFRNRAPLDDSGMPKDRFSAEMPDATLATLKIQPSEPRDSAVYFCASGSWEGENTQYFGPGTRLTVL.

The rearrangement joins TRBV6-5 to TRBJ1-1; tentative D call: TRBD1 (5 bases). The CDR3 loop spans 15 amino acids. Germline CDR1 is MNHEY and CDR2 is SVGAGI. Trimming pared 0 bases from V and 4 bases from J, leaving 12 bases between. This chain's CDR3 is CASSYSTGAPTEAFF. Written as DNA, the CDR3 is TGTGCCAGCAGTTACTCGACTGGGGCTCCCACTGAAGCTTTCTTT.

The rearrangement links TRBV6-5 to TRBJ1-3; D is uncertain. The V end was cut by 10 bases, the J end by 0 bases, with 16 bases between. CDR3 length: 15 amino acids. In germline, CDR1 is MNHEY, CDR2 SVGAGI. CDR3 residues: CATMGSTFSGNTIYF. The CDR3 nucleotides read TGTGCCACTATGGGGAGCACCTTCTCTGGAAACACCATATATTTT.

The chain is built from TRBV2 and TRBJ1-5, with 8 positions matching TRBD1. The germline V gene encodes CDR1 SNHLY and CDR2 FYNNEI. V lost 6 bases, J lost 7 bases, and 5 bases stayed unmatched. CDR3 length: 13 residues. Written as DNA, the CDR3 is TGTGCCAGCAGGACAGGGGAGGAACAGCCCCAGCATTTT. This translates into CASRTGEEQPQHF.

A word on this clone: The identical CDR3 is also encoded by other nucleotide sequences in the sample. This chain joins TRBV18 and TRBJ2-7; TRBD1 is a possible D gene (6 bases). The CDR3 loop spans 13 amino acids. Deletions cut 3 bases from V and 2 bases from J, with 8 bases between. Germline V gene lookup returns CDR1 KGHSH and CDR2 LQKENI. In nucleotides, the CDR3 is TGTGCCAGCTCACCCGGGACAACCTACGAGCAGTACTTC. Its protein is CASSPGTTYEQYF.

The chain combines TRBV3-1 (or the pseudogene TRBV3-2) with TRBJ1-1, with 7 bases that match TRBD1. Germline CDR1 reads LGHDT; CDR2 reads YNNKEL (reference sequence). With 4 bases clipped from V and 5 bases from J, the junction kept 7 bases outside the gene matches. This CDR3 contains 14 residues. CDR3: CASSPRGLGTEAFF. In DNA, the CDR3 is TGTGCCAGCAGCCCTAGGGGGCTCGGGACTGAAGCTTTCTTT.

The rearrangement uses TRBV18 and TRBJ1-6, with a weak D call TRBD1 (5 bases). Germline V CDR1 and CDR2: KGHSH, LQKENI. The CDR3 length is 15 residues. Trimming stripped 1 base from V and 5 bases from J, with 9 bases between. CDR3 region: CASSPQGGDNSPLHF. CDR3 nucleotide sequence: TGTGCCAGCTCACCACAGGGAGGGGATAATTCACCCCTCCACTTT. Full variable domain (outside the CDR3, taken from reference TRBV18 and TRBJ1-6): NAGVMQNPRHLVRRRGQEARLRCSPMKGHSHVYWYRQLPEEGLKFMVYLQKENIIDESGMPKERFSAEFPKEGPSILRIQQVVRGDSAAYFCASSPQGGDNSPLHFGNGTRLTVT.

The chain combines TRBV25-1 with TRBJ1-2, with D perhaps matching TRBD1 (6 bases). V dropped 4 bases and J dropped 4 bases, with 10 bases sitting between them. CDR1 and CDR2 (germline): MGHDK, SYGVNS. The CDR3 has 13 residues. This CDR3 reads CASSGGRIYGYTF. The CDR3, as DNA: TGTGCCAGCAGTGGGGGGCGGATCTATGGCTACACCTTC.

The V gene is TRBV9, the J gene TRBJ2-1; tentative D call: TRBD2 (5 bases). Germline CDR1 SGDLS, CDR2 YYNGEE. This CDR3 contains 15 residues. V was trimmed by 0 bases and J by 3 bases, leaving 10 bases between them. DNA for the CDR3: TGTGCCAGCAGCGTAGGAGGCGGGTTCTACAATGAGCAGTTCTTC. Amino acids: CASSVGGGFYNEQFF.

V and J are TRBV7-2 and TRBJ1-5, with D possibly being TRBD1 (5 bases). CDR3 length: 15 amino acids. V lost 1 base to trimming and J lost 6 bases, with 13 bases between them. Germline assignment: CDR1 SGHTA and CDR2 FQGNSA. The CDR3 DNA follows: TGTGCCAGCAGCTTAGTTGGGCAGGGCGGTCAGCCCCAGCATTTT. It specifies CASSLVGQGGQPQHF.

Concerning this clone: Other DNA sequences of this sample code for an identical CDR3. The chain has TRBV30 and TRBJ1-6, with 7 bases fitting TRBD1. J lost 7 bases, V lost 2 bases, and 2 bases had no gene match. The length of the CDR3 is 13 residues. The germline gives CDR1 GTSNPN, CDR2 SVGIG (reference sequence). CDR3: CAWSRQGNSPLHF. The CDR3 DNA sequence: TGTGCCTGGAGTAGACAGGGAAATTCACCCCTCCACTTT.

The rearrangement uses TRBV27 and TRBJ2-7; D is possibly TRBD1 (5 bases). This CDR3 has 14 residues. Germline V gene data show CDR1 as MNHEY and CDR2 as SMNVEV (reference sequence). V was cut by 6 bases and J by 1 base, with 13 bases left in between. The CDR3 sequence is CASSSSRQSYEQYF. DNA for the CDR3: TGTGCCAGCAGCTCAAGTCGACAGTCCTACGAGCAGTACTTC.

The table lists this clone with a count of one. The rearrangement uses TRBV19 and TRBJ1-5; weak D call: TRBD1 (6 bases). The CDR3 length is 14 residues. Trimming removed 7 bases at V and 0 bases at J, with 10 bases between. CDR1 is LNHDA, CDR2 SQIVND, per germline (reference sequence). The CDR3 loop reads CASNHRASNQPQHF. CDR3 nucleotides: TGTGCCAGTAATCACAGGGCTAGCAATCAGCCCCAGCATTTT. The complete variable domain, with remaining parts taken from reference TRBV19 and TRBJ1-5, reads DGGITQSPKYLFRKEGQNVTLSCEQNLNHDAMYWYRQDPGQGLRLIYYSQIVNDFQKGDIAEGYSVSREKKESFPLTVTSAQKNPTAFYLCASNHRASNQPQHFGDGTRLSIL.

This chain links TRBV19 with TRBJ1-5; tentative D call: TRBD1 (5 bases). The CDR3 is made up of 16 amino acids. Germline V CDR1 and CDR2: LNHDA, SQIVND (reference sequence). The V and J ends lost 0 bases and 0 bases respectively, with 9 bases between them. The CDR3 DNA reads TGTGCCAGTAGTATAGACGCCGGGGGTAGCAATCAGCCCCAGCATTTT. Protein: CASSIDAGGSNQPQHF.

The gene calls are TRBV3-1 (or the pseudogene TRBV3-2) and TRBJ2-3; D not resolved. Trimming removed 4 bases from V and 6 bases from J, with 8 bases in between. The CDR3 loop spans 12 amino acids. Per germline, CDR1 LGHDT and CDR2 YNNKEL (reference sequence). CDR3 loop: CASSRMTDTQYF. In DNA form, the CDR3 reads TGTGCCAGCAGCCGGATGACTGATACGCAGTATTTT.